The clone carrying this T cell receptor beta chain was seen many times. What it recognizes is unknown. Documented time point: newly diagnosed GD, antithyroid drugs for less than 3 months. PBMC-extracted RNA yielded the TCR library. A nine-milliliter sample of peripheral blood was drawn into EDTA tubes. Construction of TCR beta libraries relied on iRepertoire HTBI primers and on Arm-PCR targeting CDR3 regions. Per the study methods: In the combined samples, 62 TRBV and 14 TRBJ segments were identified. TCRdb analysed the multiplex PCR reads with MiXCR anew, one entry per CDR3 protein. None of the V and J calls come from the authors' own analysis; TCRdb made them. The sample has around 330,000 distinct CDR3 sequences; 15% to 20% are singletons. This entry is derived from a study of regulatory T cells in long-lasting Graves disease. Study results and caveats: Favored gene segments in persistent disease were TRBV28, TRBJ1-2 and TRBJ2-5. Persistent cases of Graves' showed reduced TCR diversity relative to newly diagnosed patients.

The germline V and J ends were trimmed by 2 bases and 0 bases, with 9 bases remaining between them. The germline V gene encodes CDR1 SGDLS and CDR2 YYNGEE. The CDR3 sequence is 15 residues long. The clonotype comes from a female donor with Graves disease. Sequenced material: peripheral blood mononuclear cells (PBMCs), taken at new diagnosis, from a patient treated with antithyroid drugs. The gene calls are TRBV9 and TRBJ1-5; D gene unclear. The chain's CDR3 is CASSVSGYSNQPQHF. In DNA, the CDR3 is TGTGCCAGCAGCGTCAGTGGGTATAGCAATCAGCCCCAGCATTTT.